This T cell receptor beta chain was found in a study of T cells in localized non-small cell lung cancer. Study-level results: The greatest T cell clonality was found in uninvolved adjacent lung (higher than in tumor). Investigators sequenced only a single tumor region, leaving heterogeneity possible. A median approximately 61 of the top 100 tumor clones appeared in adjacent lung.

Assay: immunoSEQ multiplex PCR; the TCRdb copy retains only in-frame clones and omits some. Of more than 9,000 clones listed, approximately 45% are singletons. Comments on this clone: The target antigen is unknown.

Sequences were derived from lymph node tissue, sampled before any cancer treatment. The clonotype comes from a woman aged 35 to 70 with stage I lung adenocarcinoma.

The CDR3 bases are TGTGCCAGTAATCCGACAGGGGTAACTATGGGCTACACCTTC. This sequence encodes CASNPTGVTMGYTF. The chain uses TRBV19 and TRBJ1-2; 8 bases match TRBD1. The germline gives CDR1 LNHDA, CDR2 SQIVND (reference sequence). Unmatched junction bases numbered 12, after V lost 7 bases and J lost 8 bases. The CDR3 consists of 14 residues.